These 18 T cell receptor beta chains share one sample of origin, sequenced in a study of blood T cell repertoires in COVID-19. Method: immunoSEQ multiplex PCR; TCRdb's copy keeps in-frame clones and lacks some. The data show about 270,000 clones, 85% to 90% seen once. Sequenced material: PBMCs or T cells enriched from blood (not recorded which). The origin of the receptors is a young man who had recovered from COVID-19.

The chain carries TRBV30 and TRBJ1-1; 8 nucleotides match TRBD1. Germline V gene sequence: CDR1 GTSNPN, CDR2 SVGIG (reference sequence). This CDR3 comprises 13 residues. Trimming at V came to 5 bases and at J to 6 bases, leaving 8 bases not matched to a gene. CDR3 DNA sequence: TGTGCCTGGGAAGGACAGGGTTCTTCTGAAGCTTTCTTT. Its protein product is CAWEGQGSSEAFF.

This clone was counted between two and nine times. V and J are TRBV2 and TRBJ1-4, with 7 bases fitting TRBD1. Germline CDR1 is SNHLY and CDR2 is FYNNEI. The CDR3 contains 13 residues. J gave up 10 bases and V 6 bases, and 8 bases lay outside the gene matches. The CDR3 sequence is CASRRDSSSKLFF. The CDR3 DNA reads TGTGCCAGCAGGAGGGACAGTAGCTCAAAACTGTTTTTT.

The rearrangement uses TRBV27 and TRBJ2-5; 16 nucleotides match TRBD2. This CDR3 is built from 14 residues. Per the germline V gene, CDR1 is MNHEY and CDR2 is SMNVEV (reference sequence). Unmatched junction bases numbered 1, after V lost 5 bases and J lost 7 bases. The CDR3 region is CASSGTSGGGTQYF. The CDR3 bases are TGTGCCAGCAGTGGGACTAGCGGGGGGGGGACCCAGTACTTC.

CDR3 coding DNA: TGTGCCAGCAGCCTTTATGGACAGGGAGTATCGTCGAACACTGAAGCTTTCTTT. It yields the protein CASSLYGQGVSSNTEAFF. The J gene is TRBJ1-1, the V gene TRBV7-8; 8 positions agree with TRBD1. The CDR3 covers 18 residues. Germline assignment: CDR1 SGHVS and CDR2 FQNEAQ. Germline trimming cut 5 bases from V and 1 base from J; bases unmatched to any gene: 15. The complete variable domain, with remaining parts taken from reference TRBV7-8 and TRBJ1-1, reads GAGVSQSPRYKVAKRGQDVALRCDPISGHVSLFWYQQALGQGPEFLTYFQNEAQLDKSGLPSDRFFAERPEGSVSTLKIQRTQQEDSAVYLCASSLYGQGVSSNTEAFFGQGTRLTVV.

The chain employs TRBV28 and TRBJ2-1, with 9 bases matching TRBD2. Germline values: CDR1 MDHEN, CDR2 SYDVKM. The CDR3 length is 15 residues. Trimming took 8 bases from V and 8 from J; bases not matched to a gene: 13. The CDR3 DNA follows: TGTGCCAGCGTTAGCGGGGGAGTTGGTACGGATGAGCAGTTCTTC. Its translation: CASVSGGVGTDEQFF. Using reference TRBV28 and TRBJ2-1 for the parts outside the CDR3, the full variable domain is DVKVTQSSRYLVKRTGEKVFLECVQDMDHENMFWYRQDPGLGLRLIYFSYDVKMKEKGDIPEGYSVSREKKERFSLILESASTNQTSMYLCASVSGGVGTDEQFFGPGTRLTVL.

The chain links TRBV7-9 to TRBJ2-1; TRBD2 aligns across 9 bases. Germline CDR1 and CDR2: SEHNR and FQNEAQ (reference sequence). V lost 2 bases to trimming and J lost 4 bases; unmatched junction nucleotides: 9. This CDR3 comprises 17 residues. CDR3 residues: CASSLSSLAGPYNEQFF. The DNA for the CDR3 is TGTGCCAGCAGCTTAAGCTCTCTAGCGGGGCCTTACAATGAGCAGTTCTTC.

V is TRBV19 and J is TRBJ2-5, with D tentatively TRBD1 (6 bases). V lost 1 base and J 2 bases, leaving 14 bases between the germline ends. The CDR3 is 16 residues long. CDR1 LNHDA and CDR2 SQIVND come from the germline V gene (reference sequence). CDR3 sequence reads: CASSIGAGALQETQYF. CDR3 DNA sequence: TGTGCCAGTAGTATAGGGGCAGGGGCGCTACAAGAGACCCAGTACTTC.

This chain connects TRBV4-1 to TRBJ2-7, with a weak D call TRBD2 (5 bases). The CDR3 is 16 amino acids. V was pared by 6 bases and J by 0 bases, with 18 bases between. CDR1 MGHRA and CDR2 YSYEKL come from the germline V gene. The DNA of the CDR3 is TGCGCCAGCAGGGTTAGCGACACAGATAGCTCCTACGAGCAGTACTTC. Translating it yields CASRVSDTDSSYEQYF.

The rearrangement links TRBV7-3 to TRBJ2-7; 8 nucleotides line up with TRBD2. CDR3 length: 15 amino acids. CDR1 and CDR2 from the germline V gene are SGHTA and FQGTGA. Trimming at V came to 3 bases and at J to 4 bases, leaving 8 bases not matched to a gene. The CDR3 here is CASSFRTSRNYEQYF. The DNA of the CDR3 is TGTGCCAGCAGCTTTAGGACTAGCCGAAATTACGAGCAGTACTTC.

The chain is built from TRBV6-5 and TRBJ2-2; D might be TRBD2 (6 bases). Deletions cut 2 bases from V and 1 base from J, with 8 bases between. Germline CDR1 and CDR2: MNHEY and SVGAGI. The CDR3 covers 15 residues. The CDR3 loop reads CASSYRGLNTGELFF. Written as DNA, the CDR3 is TGTGCCAGCAGTTACAGGGGACTGAACACCGGGGAGCTGTTTTTT.

V gene TRBV19 combines with J gene TRBJ2-7, with 10 positions matching TRBD2. V shed 5 bases, J shed 3 bases, and the junction held 7 bases outside the gene matches. Germline lookup yields CDR1 LNHDA and CDR2 SQIVND (reference sequence). CDR3 length equals 15 residues. In DNA form, the CDR3 reads TGTGCCAGTAGTTCTCGGACTAGCGGTTACTACGAGCAGTACTTC. Translation: CASSSRTSGYYEQYF.

The chain is built from TRBV5-1 and TRBJ1-3; no clear D gene. Germline V CDR1 and CDR2: SGHRS, YFSETQ. The ends were cut back, 4 bases at V and 2 bases at J, with 10 bases in the middle. The CDR3 is 14 amino acids. The CDR3 spells CASSPGRAGNTIYF. The DNA for the CDR3 is TGCGCCAGCAGCCCCGGCCGGGCTGGAAACACCATATATTTT.

The sample holds a few counts of this clone. The V and J genes are TRBV3-1 (or the pseudogene TRBV3-2) and TRBJ1-2, with a tentative D call TRBD1 (5 bases). The germline V gene has CDR1 LGHDT and CDR2 YNNKEL (reference sequence). The CDR3 sequence is 14 residues long. Trimming shortened V by 1 base and J by 8 bases, and 14 bases separated the two germline ends. CDR3 sequence: CASSQAGRIGGYTF. DNA for the CDR3: TGTGCCAGCAGCCAAGCAGGGAGGATAGGCGGCTACACCTTC.

The V and J genes are TRBV11-2 and TRBJ1-4; 12 bases agree with TRBD1. Germline assignment: CDR1 SGHAT and CDR2 FQNNGV. The CDR3 is made up of 17 amino acids. V lost 0 bases and J lost 3; bases outside the gene matches: 2. Here the CDR3 reads CASSLEGQGAANEKLFF. CDR3 coding DNA: TGTGCCAGCAGCTTAGAGGGACAGGGGGCGGCTAATGAAAAACTGTTTTTT.

CDR3 sequence: CAISDLGQAGANVLTF. The DNA of the CDR3 is TGTGCCATCAGTGATCTGGGACAGGCTGGGGCCAACGTCCTGACTTTC. The chain is built from TRBV10-3 and TRBJ2-6; 8 nucleotides line up with TRBD1. The germline V gene encodes CDR1 ENHRY and CDR2 SYGVKD. The CDR3 totals 16 residues. Trimming cost V 3 bases and J 2 bases; bases outside gene matches: 3.

This chain joins TRBV14 and TRBJ2-7; 7 bases line up with TRBD1. Germline V gene lookup returns CDR1 SGHDN and CDR2 FVKESK. The CDR3 length is 16 residues. Losses at the gene ends were 0 bases for V and 2 bases for J; bases not matched to a gene: 7. The CDR3 DNA is TGTGCCAGCAGCCAAGATCCCGGGACAGTCCCCTACGAGCAGTACTTC. This translates into CASSQDPGTVPYEQYF.

Turning to this clone: The sample carries other DNA sequences with the same CDR3. The chain joins TRBV19 to TRBJ2-7; D is perhaps TRBD2 (5 bases). The CDR3 is 13 residues long. CDR1 LNHDA and CDR2 SQIVND come from the germline V gene (reference sequence). Trimming stripped 6 bases from V and 0 bases from J, with 9 bases between. CDR3 amino acids: CASSRTRSYEQYF. The CDR3 DNA follows: TGTGCCAGTAGCCGGACTCGCTCCTACGAGCAGTACTTC.

The J gene is TRBJ2-7, the V gene TRBV10-3; a weak D match, TRBD2 (5 bases). Germline loops: CDR1 ENHRY, CDR2 SYGVKD. Between the trimmed V and J ends, which lost 4 bases and 0 bases, there was a span of 16 bases. This CDR3 has 16 amino acids. The CDR3 DNA follows: TGTGCCATCAGTGGGTACGGCCTGGGGAGCTCCTACGAGCAGTACTTC. It yields the protein CAISGYGLGSSYEQYF.